The source of this T cell receptor beta chain is a study of tumor-infiltrating lymphocytes in primary liver carcinoma. Study results and limitations: Relative to tumor region pairs, the tumor-adjacent and tumor-blood pairs showed overlap that was lower. Significantly larger top-250-clone fractions were found in tumors than in blood (p = 0.039).

This clonotype was seen just once. Its target is not known. V lost 1 base, J lost 6 bases, and 4 bases stayed unmatched. Germline V gives CDR1 DFQATT, CDR2 SNEGSKA (reference sequence). The CDR3 totals 15 residues. Both RNA and DNA were isolated together from approximately 22-30 mg of bulk tissue that had not been sorted. Resection treated the patients' primary liver carcinoma. Five separate regions of each tumor underwent sampling. The investigators made TCR beta cDNA from about 510 ng total RNA, using a constant-region primer. Three-round nested multiplex PCR performed with slightly modified ARM-PCR produced the TCR beta libraries. Both of the initial two PCR rounds ran for around 9 cycles and employed TRBV1-TRBV30 forward primers alongside a C-beta reverse primer. Each CDR3 protein gets one entry after TCRdb re-called the multiplex PCR reads with MiXCR. There are tens of thousands of distinct CDR3 sequences in the sample; 71% occur only once, and approximately 41% lies in the top ten.

The source of this sequence is a man aged 35 to 55 with primary liver carcinoma and hepatitis B virus infection. The chain carries TRBV20-1 and TRBJ2-7, with 15 bases matching TRBD2. Material for sequencing was liver tumor tissue from sampling region 4. The subset was: tumor region T4, right-lateral pole. The DNA of the CDR3 is TGCAGTGCTAGAGGCCCGGGACTAGCGGGAGGCGAGCAGTACTTC. Translating it yields CSARGPGLAGGEQYF.